The 19 T cell receptor delta chains reported below all come from one sample, sequenced in a study of gamma-delta T cells after stem cell transplantation. TCRdb fed the RT-PCR reads into CATT to redo clone calling. The table has roughly 2,900 delta-chain clones, around 2.5% seen once; the top ten hold less than 35%. The sample was gamma-delta T cells. The receptors here all came from a human donor. It is not recorded whose cells these are; they may come from a transplant donor.

By sample share, this clone is large. The chain employs TRDV2 and TRDJ1; 10 bases agree with TRDD3. This CDR3 is 18 amino acids long. Germline-derived CDR1 and CDR2 are GEAIGNYY and EKD. V was pared by 0 bases and J by 5 bases, with 14 bases of the junction left unmatched. CDR3 nucleotide sequence: TGTGCCTGTGACACCGGAACTCTTCTGGGGGATATTGAGGATAAACTCATCTTT. Amino acid sequence: CACDTGTLLGDIEDKLIF.

By share of the sample, this clone is large. The same CDR3 is also encoded by other DNA sequences in this sample. The chain recombines TRDV2 with TRDJ1; 9 nucleotides agree with TRDD3. The CDR3 has 14 residues. Per germline, CDR1 GEAIGNYY and CDR2 EKD. V lost 3 bases, J lost 3 bases, and 4 bases stayed unmatched. The CDR3 DNA follows: TGTGCCTGTGACCGACTGGGGGAGTCCGATAAACTCATCTTT. It is translated as CACDRLGESDKLIF.

In regard to this clone: This likely came from a read error, as a far larger clone is one base away. Other DNA sequences in the sample encode the same CDR3. The V gene is TRDV2, the J gene TRDJ1, with TRDD3 matching 13 bases. Germline V gives CDR1 GEAIGNYY, CDR2 EKD. V was pared by 0 bases and J by 4 bases, with 13 bases of the junction left unmatched. The CDR3 is 19 residues long. The CDR3 loop is CACDTGGLGDTPSGDKLIF. CDR3 nucleotide sequence: TGTGCCTGTGACACCGGGGGACTGGGGGATACGCCGTCTGGCGATAAACTCATCTTT.

On this clone itself: Given a far larger clone just one base away, this is likely a sequencing read error. The J gene is TRDJ1, the V gene TRDV2; 12 bases align to TRDD3. V dropped 3 bases and J dropped 3; count of bases not matched to a gene: 19. The germline V gene encodes CDR1 GEAIGNYY and CDR2 EKD. The CDR3 loop spans 20 amino acids. This CDR3 is CACDRVLGDTRAGDADKLIF. The CDR3 nucleotides are TGTGCCTGTGACCGCGTACTGGGGGATACACGTGCTGGGGACGCCGATAAACTCATCTTT.

In its sample, this clone is large. Other DNA sequences from this sample encode an identical CDR3 as well. V usage is TRDV2 and J usage is TRDJ1; 13 bases line up with TRDD3. Germline CDR1 GEAIGNYY, CDR2 EKD. J was trimmed by 11 bases and V by 2 bases; bases with no gene match: 13. The CDR3 extends over 16 amino acids. The CDR3, as DNA: TGTGCCTGTGACAAGTTACTGGGGGATACGGCGGCAGGGCTCATCTTT. It translates to CACDKLLGDTAAGLIF.

In the case of this clone: At one end, the junction sequence differs from germline, possibly due to a read error. The CDR3 bases are TGTGCCTGCGACACCGCTGGGTGGAGACCAACCTACACCGATAAACTCATCTTT. It specifies CACDTAGWRPTYTDKLIF. This sequence joins TRDV2 and TRDJ1; a weak D match, TRDD3 (5 bases). The CDR3 spans 18 residues. In germline, CDR1 is GEAIGNYY, CDR2 EKD.

At least ten counts were recorded for this clone. With a far larger clone one base away, a read error is the likely cause. The chain uses TRDV2 and TRDJ1; TRDD3 matches at 8 bases. The germline V gene encodes CDR1 GEAIGNYY and CDR2 EKD. The length of the CDR3 is 13 residues. The CDR3 reads CAYDTWGIDKLIF. CDR3 nucleotides: TGTGCCTATGACACTTGGGGGATCGACAAACTCATCTTT.

This clone has more than one count but fewer than ten. TCRdb's protein for this DNA is that of a much larger clone and differs from the translation at residue 16, likely a read error; the protein shown is the DNA translation. This chain links TRDV2 with TRDJ1; TRDD3 matches at 8 bases. CDR3 length: 17 residues. Germline V CDR1 and CDR2: GEAIGNYY, EKD. For the CDR3, the DNA is TGTGCCTGTGACTCGTTACTGGGGGCCCAGTACACCGATAAACTCACCTTT. Translating it yields CACDSLLGAQYTDKLTF.

In regard to this clone: A far larger clone differs by one base, so this is likely a read error. The same CDR3 can be traced to other DNA sequences in this sample. This chain joins TRDV2 and TRDJ1; 12 nucleotides agree with TRDD3. V dropped 3 bases and J dropped 0; count of bases not matched to a gene: 13. Per the germline V gene, CDR1 is GEAIGNYY and CDR2 is EKD. CDR3 length equals 19 residues. CDR3 nucleotide sequence: TGTGCCTGTGACCCGGTACTGGGGGATACACAGTTATACACCGATAAACTCATCTTT. It is translated as CACDPVLGDTQLYTDKLIF.

This clone has only a few counts. The V call is TRDV2, the J call TRDJ3, with 8 positions matching TRDD3. Germline CDR1 GEAIGNYY, CDR2 EKD. V shed 0 bases, J shed 1 base, and the junction held 7 bases outside the gene matches. CDR3 length: 19 residues. CDR3 nucleotides: TGTGCCTGTGACACCACTGGGGGTGCCGCGTCCTGGGACACCCGACAGATGTTTTTC. This gives the protein CACDTTGGAASWDTRQMFF.

This clone was picked up a small number of times. V and J are TRDV2 and TRDJ1; 7 positions match TRDD3. Unmatched junction bases numbered 6, after V lost 0 bases and J lost 0 bases. Germline V gives CDR1 GEAIGNYY, CDR2 EKD. This CDR3 has 16 amino acids. The CDR3: CACDTVGGQYTDKLIF. CDR3 nucleotides: TGTGCCTGTGACACCGTTGGGGGACAATACACCGATAAACTCATCTTT.

As concerns this clone: A read error likely explains this, since a far larger clone differs by one base. This sample also contains other DNA sequences that code for the same CDR3. The genes are TRDV2 and TRDJ1; possible D gene TRDD3, 5 bases. The CDR3 totals 18 residues. V lost 1 base, J lost 0 bases, and 20 bases lay in between. Germline loops: CDR1 GEAIGNYY, CDR2 EKD. The CDR3 loop reads CACDTVVTGGPYTDKLIF. The CDR3 DNA is TGTGCCTGTGACACTGTGGTTACTGGAGGACCGTACACCGATAAACTCATCTTT.

Regarding this clone: The identical CDR3 is also encoded by other nucleotide sequences in the sample. V is TRDV2 and J is TRDJ1, with TRDD3 matching over 7 bases. Germline lookup yields CDR1 GEAIGNYY and CDR2 EKD. The junction had 9 bases not matched to a gene; V was cut back by 3 bases and J by 0 bases. The CDR3 runs to 16 residues. This chain's CDR3 is CACDSLLGIHTDKLIF. The CDR3 DNA reads as TGTGCCTGTGACTCGTTACTGGGGATCCACACCGATAAACTCATCTTT.

On this clone: The protein recorded in TCRdb matches a much larger clone and deviates from this DNA's translation at residue 3, suggesting a read error; the protein here is obtained by translating the DNA. The rearrangement joins TRDV2 to TRDJ1; no reliable D call. This CDR3 is 15 amino acids long. The germline CDR1 and CDR2 sequences are GEAIGNYY and EKD. CDR3: CAFDTLEERADKLIF. The CDR3 nucleotides are TGTGCCTTTGACACCCTCGAGGAGAGAGCCGATAAACTCATCTTT.

This clone appeared a few times. The TCRdb protein, from a much larger clone, departs from this DNA's translation at residue 13, likely by read error; the protein shown derives from the DNA. The chain joins TRDV2 to TRDJ1, with D tentatively TRDD3 (5 bases). The CDR3 consists of 15 residues. Germline V lookup: CDR1 GEAIGNYY, CDR2 EKD. The CDR3 DNA is TGTGCCTGTGACACGGTCGGGGAGAACACCGATAAACCCATCTTT. Protein: CACDTVGENTDKPIF.

DNA for the CDR3: TGTGCCTGTGACGTACTGGGGGATAAGGGCGATAAACTCATCTTT. This codes for CACDVLGDKGDKLIF. The chain recombines TRDV2 with TRDJ1; 11 bases fit TRDD3. The CDR3 covers 15 residues. Germline trimming cut 3 bases from V and 4 bases from J; bases unmatched to any gene: 6. Germline CDR1 is GEAIGNYY and CDR2 is EKD.

This clone was seen a handful of times. A read error likely explains why the TCRdb protein, taken from a much larger clone, differs from this DNA's translation at residue 3; the protein shown is translated from the DNA. The chain carries TRDV2 and TRDJ3; D possibly corresponds to TRDD3 (5 bases). CDR3 length equals 17 residues. Germline loops: CDR1 GEAIGNYY, CDR2 EKD. Here the CDR3 DNA reads TGTGCCCGTGACTGGACCCCGAGCTCCTGGGACACCCGACAGATGTTTTTC. Translated: CARDWTPSSWDTRQMFF.

This clone rates as medium-sized (0.01 to 0.1%). The V call is TRDV2, the J call TRDJ1, with TRDD3 identical over 10 bases. With 0 bases clipped from V and 1 base from J, the junction kept 13 bases outside the gene matches. The germline gives CDR1 GEAIGNYY, CDR2 EKD. The CDR3 runs 19 residues. The CDR3 DNA is TGTGCCTGTGACACCTCGTGGGGGGATACGGAGACGATCACCGATAAACTCATCTTT. Its protein product is CACDTSWGDTETITDKLIF.

This chain uses TRDV2 with TRDJ3; 7 positions match TRDD3. The CDR3 is 22 residues long. Germline V lookup: CDR1 GEAIGNYY, CDR2 EKD. V lost 1 base, J lost 2 bases, and 19 bases stayed unmatched. CDR3 residues: CACDTPDTRYGTSTWDTRQMFF. CDR3 DNA sequence: TGTGCCTGTGACACGCCGGATACGCGGTATGGAACCAGCACCTGGGACACCCGACAGATGTTTTTC.